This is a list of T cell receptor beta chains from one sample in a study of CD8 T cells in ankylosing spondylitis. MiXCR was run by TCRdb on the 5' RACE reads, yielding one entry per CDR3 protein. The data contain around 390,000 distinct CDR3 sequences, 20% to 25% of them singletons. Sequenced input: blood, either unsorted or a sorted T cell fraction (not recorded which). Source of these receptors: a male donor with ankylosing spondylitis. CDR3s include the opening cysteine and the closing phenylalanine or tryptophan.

CDR3 protein: CASCGQGIEEQYF; V gene: TRBV6-6
CDR3 protein: CASSPALAAANEQFF; V gene: TRBV18
CDR3 protein: CSARPSLNEQFF; V gene: TRBV20-1
CDR3 protein: CASSVDRANEQFF; V gene: TRBV9
CDR3 protein: CASSLSAGGRDTEAFF; V gene: TRBV4-3
CDR3 protein: CASKGQASSDTQYF; V gene: TRBV14
CDR3 protein: CASRAEGLPSPQYF; V gene: TRBV6-2/TRBV6-3
CDR3 protein: CASSRLAGTNEQFF; V gene: TRBV28
CDR3 protein: CSASQASSTSTDTQYF; V gene: TRBV20-1
CDR3 protein: CASTVGERGHTEAFF; V gene: TRBV9
CDR3 protein: CASSQETASGRAAQYF; V gene: TRBV4-3
CDR3 protein: CASTERGQLHQPQHF; V gene: TRBV28
CDR3 protein: CATGGPSYNEQFF; V gene: TRBV24-1